A single sample is the source of the 9 T cell receptor beta chains below, sequenced in a study of T cell responses to AZD1222 COVID-19 vaccine. Profiling relied on immunoSEQ multiplex PCR, and the TCRdb table lists in-frame clones only, not all of them. The sample carries about 100,000 clones, around 84% recorded once. The sequences come from peripheral blood, collected on day 0 of AZD1222 vaccination. The origin of the receptors is an adult in good health.

This clone was observed a single time. The V and J genes are TRBV6-2 or TRBV6-3 and TRBJ2-2; 11 bases match TRBD2. Germline V gene data show CDR1 as MNHEY and CDR2 as SVGEGT. This CDR3 has 21 residues. The junction had 16 bases not matched to a gene; V was cut back by 1 base and J by 3 bases. CDR3 region: CASSYLNAGLAGGRHTGELFF. CDR3 coding DNA: TGTGCCAGCAGTTACTTGAACGCCGGCCTAGCGGGAGGTCGACACACCGGGGAGCTGTTTTTT.

The chain joins TRBV6-1 to TRBJ2-1; unclear D gene. This CDR3 has 13 residues. Germline values: CDR1 MNHNS, CDR2 SASEGT. Trimming stripped 3 bases from V and 4 bases from J, with 7 bases between. The CDR3 DNA reads TGTGCCAGCAGTGAGGGCCCATACAATGAGCAGTTCTTC. It encodes CASSEGPYNEQFF.

The chain links TRBV28 to TRBJ1-4, with 10 bases identical to TRBD1. V shed 5 bases and J 8 bases; nucleotides not matched to a gene: 14. The length of the CDR3 is 17 residues. The germline V gene has CDR1 MDHEN and CDR2 SYDVKM. The CDR3 sequence: CASSQILTKTGGEKLFF. CDR3 in DNA: TGTGCCAGCAGTCAAATACTCACAAAGACAGGGGGCGAAAAACTGTTTTTT.

J is TRBJ1-5 and V is TRBV15; 9 bases match TRBD1. The CDR3 totals 18 residues. The V and J ends lost 1 base and 0 bases, in that order; junction bases with no gene match: 7. Germline CDR1 is LNHNV and CDR2 is YYDKDF (reference sequence). The CDR3 loop reads CATSRGGQGLNSNQPQHF. Written as DNA, the CDR3 is TGTGCCACCAGCAGAGGGGGACAGGGATTAAATAGCAATCAGCCCCAGCATTTT.

This chain connects TRBV5-4 to TRBJ1-1; 7 bases are shared with TRBD1. This CDR3 is 15 amino acids long. Trimming cost V 6 bases and J 0 bases; bases outside gene matches: 8. Germline CDR1 and CDR2: SGHNT and YYREEE (reference sequence). CDR3 bases: TGTGCCAGCAACCGGGACAGAGCTATGAACACTGAAGCTTTCTTT. Protein sequence: CASNRDRAMNTEAFF.

The J gene is TRBJ1-2, the V gene TRBV7-2, with D possibly TRBD1 on 5 matching bases. V dropped 2 bases and J dropped 0 bases, with 7 bases sitting between them. The V gene's germline CDR1 is SGHTA and CDR2 FQGNSA. The CDR3 consists of 14 residues. The CDR3 region has the DNA TGTGCCAGCAGCTTATGGGGGACTAACTATGGCTACACCTTC. It codes for CASSLWGTNYGYTF.

J is TRBJ2-1 and V is TRBV5-1; 9 bases are a match to TRBD2. This CDR3 has 15 residues. CDR1 and CDR2 (germline): SGHRS, YFSETQ. Trimming cost V 0 bases and J 3 bases; bases outside gene matches: 1. The DNA for the CDR3 is TGCGCCAGCAGCTTGGGAGCGGGAGGCTACAATGAGCAGTTCTTC. This gives the protein CASSLGAGGYNEQFF.

The chain recombines TRBV30 with TRBJ2-6; 8 bases are shared with TRBD1. V was clipped by 3 bases and J by 2 bases; unmatched bases: 6. There are 16 residues in the CDR3. Germline-derived CDR1 and CDR2 are GTSNPN and SVGIG (reference sequence). CDR3 protein: CAWRDGRGPGANVLTF. The CDR3 nucleotides read TGTGCCTGGAGGGATGGCAGGGGGCCTGGGGCCAACGTCCTGACTTTC. The full variable domain, rest sourced from reference TRBV30 and TRBJ2-6, is SQTIHQWPATLVQPVGSPLSLECTVEGTSNPNLYWYRQAAGRGLQLLFYSVGIGQISSEVPQNLSASRPQDRQFILSSKKLLLSDSGFYLCAWRDGRGPGANVLTFGAGSRLTVL.

V and J are TRBV7-8 and TRBJ1-4; D is ambiguous. The germline CDR1 and CDR2 sequences are SGHVS and FQNEAQ. The CDR3 has 13 residues. The V and J ends lost 5 bases and 8 bases respectively, with 12 bases between them. CDR3: CASSQTAGEKLFF. CDR3 nucleotides: TGTGCCAGCAGCCAAACCGCGGGGGAAAAACTGTTTTTT.